This TCR beta chain emerged from a study of T-cell memory formation after mild COVID-19. As for the study in general: Largely donor-specific TCR clusters were found. Study-wide results and limits: SARS-CoV-2 specificity was not confirmed for second-wave clones peaking on day 37.

Germline V gene data show CDR1 as SQVTM and CDR2 as ANQGSEA. There are 13 residues in the CDR3. V dropped 7 bases and J dropped 8; count of bases not matched to a gene: 6. This clonotype was counted between two and nine times. The antigen remains undetermined. TCRdb re-derived calls from the 5' RACE reads in MiXCR, one entry per CDR3 protein. Of roughly 600,000 distinct CDR3 sequences detected, roughly 18% appear once; the ten largest clones hold 9.5% to 15%. The chain recombines TRBV29-1 with TRBJ2-1; 12 bases line up with TRBD2. The sequence derives from an adult woman who had mild COVID-19 (a few samples of this study predate the infection). Cell type and time point are not known. Sequenced input: PBMCs or a T cell subset sorted from them (not recorded which). CDR3 coding DNA: TGCAGCGGAACTAGCGGGAGGTTCGATGAGCAGTTCTTC. Encoded protein: CSGTSGRFDEQFF.